The entry that follows covers one TCR beta chain sequence. V was clipped by 4 bases and J by 10 bases, with 14 bases between them. Germline V gene lookup returns CDR1 SGHNT and CDR2 YENEEA. The CDR3 length is 13 residues. The data were taken from a study of blood T cell repertoires in COVID-19. Study-wide background: Both acute and convalescent COVID-19 samples were obtained from the United States, Italy and Spain. The analysed material was cDNA or gDNA that came from T cells, B-cell-depleted T cells, or PBMCs.

As processed by the authors: Researchers report that nucleated cell counts were estimated from reference gene primer amplification. Sequencing was performed with immunoSEQ multiplex PCR; in TCRdb, only in-frame clones are kept and a portion is missing. The V and J calls and clone size are taken from that table; D and trimming were inferred from the DNA. This table has 200,000 to 250,000 clones, 75% to 90% appearing once. The receptor's source is a woman between 40 and 55 years old with acute or convalescent COVID-19. The V call is TRBV11-3, the J call TRBJ2-1; D call uncertain. Specimen: peripheral blood. CDR3 region: CASSSPTPGEQFF. DNA for the CDR3: TGTGCCAGCAGCTCCCCTACACCCGGGGAGCAGTTCTTC.